This T cell receptor beta chain was documented in a study of blood T cell repertoires in COVID-19 (dated by TCRdb to the early 2020s). With respect to the entire study: Collaborator samples came from the United States, Italy and Spain and covered acute and convalescent phases of COVID-19. Deeply sampled blood TCRbeta repertoires from subjects exposed to, actively infected with, or recovered from COVID-19 were included in the dataset. The repertoires were released in a freely available public database intended as a resource for research on the immune response to SARS-CoV-2. Samples came from the ongoing ImmuneRACE study (first 160 participants) plus 1,254 subjects from 6 global collaborators. The prospective study material was composed of cDNA or gDNA derived from T cells, B-cell-depleted T cells, or PBMCs. Sample metadata almost always included a de-identified subject ID, COVID-19 status, age in years and sex. HLA class I and class II types, where available, came from metadata supplied by the sample provider rather than from assay-based typing. On the study overall, not on this receptor specifically: How much clinical and demographic metadata was included differed by source and by participant, and the metadata was provided uncurated.

About this clone: The clone's antigen remains unknown. Nothing much larger sits one base from this clone, and base qualities are not available.

TCRbeta CDR3 regions were amplified from genomic DNA using the immunoSEQ Assay, a bias-controlled multiplex PCR. The study's processing was this. The number of nucleated cells in each sample was estimated by amplification of reference gene primers within the assay. To quantify the absolute abundance of each unique TCRbeta CDR3 rearrangement, sequence reads were collapsed and filtered. For each sample, productive Simpson clonality was calculated as the square root of Simpson's diversity index across productive rearrangements. This is the immuneACCESS table as TCRdb keeps it, with only in-frame sequences that have V and J called. A part of the clones is gone; compared with another copy, unresolved V genes explain less than half, and the rest is unexplained. The DNA was the basis for D and trimming; V, J and clone size are from that table. Across this sample there are 150,000 to 200,000 clones, with roughly nine tenths seen only once. The leading ten clones occupy 15% to 20% of the sample.

Whole blood was collected in K2EDTA tubes by collaborating institutions according to the institutions' own protocols. For TCRbeta analysis, collaborators shipped samples as frozen whole blood, isolated PBMCs, or DNA extracted from either of those sample types. Germline trimming: 5 bases from V, 2 bases from J; junction bases outside gene matches: 2. CDR1 KGHSH and CDR2 LQKENI were looked up in the germline V gene. The CDR3 starts with the cysteine, ends with the phenylalanine, and has 13 residues. Of the read, only the CDR3 DNA is kept; its 39 bases are in frame from base 1. The chain was built from TRBV18 and TRBJ2-5; 7 bases in the middle match TRBD1. Sequenced sample: peripheral blood. The TCR was taken from a man in his fifties or sixties with active or convalescent COVID-19. The CDR3 region: CASSRGQQETQYF. DNA sequence: TGTGCCAGCTCAAGGGGGCAACAAGAGACCCAGTACTTC.